Sequencing of this T cell receptor beta chain was carried out in a study of cytomegalovirus exposure and HLA in healthy donors. Findings of the study overall: Reports indicated that the classifier achieved high specificity and sensitivity in diagnosing cytomegalovirus status. Rare TCR sequences dominated, though some public TCRs recurred in many donors.

This clone has just one count. No antigen is known for it. CDR1 and CDR2 from the germline V gene are MNHNY and SVGAGI (reference sequence). J lost 3 bases, V lost 0 bases, and 2 bases had no gene match. The CDR3 contains 14 residues. Repertoires were generated with immunoSEQ multiplex PCR, while TCRdb's copy carries only in-frame clones and drops some. The sample consists of 260,000 or so clones, about 92% of them appearing once. This chain links TRBV6-6 with TRBJ2-7; 7 bases are shared with TRBD2. This receptor was obtained from a woman in her 30s in good health and CMV-seronegative. Sequenced input: PBMCs. The CDR3 sequence is CASSYSGGSYEQYF. CDR3 in DNA: TGTGCCAGCAGTTACTCCGGCGGGAGCTACGAGCAGTACTTC.